This entry concerns a single TCR beta chain. Its matching antigen is unknown. The sample comes from a study of T cell responses to AZD1222 COVID-19 vaccine. Study-wide results and limits: Only a handful of individuals given AZD1222 were seropositive at baseline.

Whether given at about 4 or about 12 weeks, second doses were pooled. Clones were read by immunoSEQ multiplex PCR, and TCRdb kept only the in-frame ones, dropping some. This table holds some 90,000 clones, 85% to 90% found once. The source of this sequence is an adult who received the AZD1222 COVID-19 vaccine. The sequences come from peripheral blood, collected 28 days after the second AZD1222 dose.

The CDR3, as DNA: TGTGCCAGCAGCTTGAATCGAGATACGCAGTATTTT. This encodes CASSLNRDTQYF. This chain uses TRBV7-9 with TRBJ2-3; D not certain. This CDR3 region has 12 residues. V lost 3 bases to trimming and J lost 5 bases, with 6 bases between them. Germline V gives CDR1 SEHNR, CDR2 FQNEAQ (reference sequence).